The next 25 T cell receptor beta chains were all read from a single sample in a study of blood T cell repertoires in COVID-19. TCRdb's copy holds only in-frame clones and misses some; the assay was immunoSEQ multiplex PCR. This sample has 150,000 to 200,000 clones; around four fifths occur once, and the top ten carry approximately 12%. Sequencing was done on a sample of PBMCs or T cells enriched from blood (not recorded which). Receptor source: a woman in her fifties or sixties who had recovered from COVID-19.

V and J are TRBV30 and TRBJ2-3, with 7 bases aligning to TRBD1. The trim removed 3 bases at V and 1 base at J, leaving 7 bases unmatched. CDR1 GTSNPN and CDR2 SVGIG come from the germline V gene (reference sequence). This CDR3 has 15 residues. The chain's CDR3 is CAWRSKGAGTDTQYF. The CDR3 DNA follows: TGTGCCTGGAGAAGTAAGGGGGCCGGCACAGATACGCAGTATTTT.

This chain connects TRBV19 to TRBJ1-1; 7 bases are shared with TRBD1. The germline V gene encodes CDR1 LNHDA and CDR2 SQIVND (reference sequence). J gave up 2 bases and V 9 bases, and 6 bases lay outside the gene matches. This CDR3 region has 13 residues. CDR3: CASGTERNTEAFF. For the CDR3, the DNA is TGTGCCAGCGGGACAGAGAGAAACACTGAAGCTTTCTTT.

The J gene is TRBJ1-2, the V gene TRBV5-4, with D possibly matching TRBD1 (6 bases). Germline-derived CDR1 and CDR2 are SGHNT and YYREEE (reference sequence). The CDR3 spans 13 residues. Between the trimmed V and J ends, which lost 4 bases and 4 bases, there was a span of 11 bases. CDR3 coding DNA: TGTGCCAGCAGCCCAGGACAGATCTATGGCTACACCTTC. Protein product: CASSPGQIYGYTF. Combining the CDR3 with reference TRBV5-4 and TRBJ1-2 gives the whole variable domain ETGVTQSPTHLIKTRGQQVTLRCSSQSGHNTVSWYQQALGQGPQFIFQYYREEENGRGNFPPRFSGLQFPNYSSELNVNALELDDSALYLCASSPGQIYGYTFGSGTRLTVV.

The J gene is TRBJ1-1, the V gene TRBV19; 7 positions match TRBD1. From germline, CDR1 is LNHDA and CDR2 SQIVND (reference sequence). The CDR3 runs to 14 residues. V lost 6 bases, J lost 2 bases, and 6 bases stayed unmatched. CDR3 sequence reads: CASRRGQTNTEAFF. DNA for the CDR3: TGTGCCAGTAGAAGGGGACAGACTAACACTGAAGCTTTCTTT.

In nucleotides, the CDR3 is TGTGCCAGCAATTTCGACAGCTTGAACACTGAAGCTTTCTTT. It translates to CASNFDSLNTEAFF. V is TRBV6-5 and J is TRBJ1-1, with D possibly matching TRBD1 (5 bases). Deletions cut 7 bases from V and 0 bases from J, with 12 bases between. Germline V gene data show CDR1 as MNHEY and CDR2 as SVGAGI. The CDR3 loop spans 14 amino acids.

The chain uses TRBV28 and TRBJ2-7, with 10 nucleotides matching TRBD2. Germline V gene sequence: CDR1 MDHEN, CDR2 SYDVKM. The CDR3 covers 16 residues. J was trimmed by 1 base and V by 4 bases; bases with no gene match: 7. CDR3: CASSSLRLAGSYEQYF. CDR3 DNA sequence: TGTGCCAGCAGTTCCCTCCGACTAGCGGGTTCCTACGAGCAGTACTTC.

This clone occurred a few times. The CDR3 nucleotides read TGCAGCGTTGACTATGGGGAGGGCACTGAAGCTTTCTTT. This encodes CSVDYGEGTEAFF. The chain has TRBV29-1 and TRBJ1-1, with no clear D. V lost 3 bases and J lost 4, with 12 bases in between. Germline V gene data show CDR1 as SQVTM and CDR2 as ANQGSEA. The CDR3 loop spans 13 amino acids.

J is TRBJ2-7 and V is TRBV28; TRBD1 matches 8 bases. This CDR3 contains 14 residues. V shed 6 bases and J 5 bases; nucleotides not matched to a gene: 9. Looked up from germline, CDR1 is MDHEN and CDR2 is SYDVKM. The CDR3 spells CASRGDRTGHEQYF. The DNA for the CDR3 is TGTGCCAGCAGGGGCGATCGGACAGGGCACGAGCAGTACTTC.

This clone occurred a few times. This sequence joins TRBV6-5 and TRBJ2-5; D is possibly TRBD2 (5 bases). This CDR3 comprises 14 residues. V was pared by 6 bases and J by 5 bases, with 16 bases between. CDR1 and CDR2 (germline): MNHEY, SVGAGI. CDR3 bases: TGTGCCAGCAGGCTGAGGGAGACACGGGAGACCCAGTACTTC. This gives the protein CASRLRETRETQYF.

This clone was found a few times. The chain recombines TRBV3-1 (or the pseudogene TRBV3-2) with TRBJ1-6, with D tentatively TRBD1 (5 bases). Germline V gives CDR1 LGHDT, CDR2 YNNKEL (reference sequence). V gave up 1 base and J gave up 10 bases, with 11 bases separating them. The CDR3 covers 14 residues. CDR3: CASSQVGEGSPLHF. The CDR3 bases are TGTGCCAGCAGCCAAGTAGGGGAAGGATCACCCCTCCACTTT.

The chain is built from TRBV13 and TRBJ1-3, with D perhaps matching TRBD1 (5 bases). Looked up from germline, CDR1 is PRHDT and CDR2 is FYEKMQ (reference sequence). This CDR3 has 12 residues. CDR3 nucleotide sequence: TGTGCTTCGACAGACTCTGGAAACACCATATATTTT. Amino acids: CASTDSGNTIYF.

The sample holds one count of this clone. The rearrangement uses TRBV7-8 and TRBJ1-3; no clear D gene. Trimming removed 3 bases at V and 0 bases at J, with 9 bases between. CDR1 SGHVS and CDR2 FQNEAQ come from the germline V gene. This CDR3 region has 15 residues. The DNA for the CDR3 is TGTGCCAGCAGCTTCGACACGAACTCTGGAAACACCATATATTTT. Its protein product is CASSFDTNSGNTIYF.

This chain uses TRBV2 with TRBJ1-6, with D perhaps TRBD1 (5 bases). Trimming took off 0 bases at V and 9 bases at J, with 12 bases between the two ends. This CDR3 has 15 amino acids. Germline-derived CDR1 and CDR2 are SNHLY and FYNNEI. DNA for the CDR3: TGTGCCAGCAGTGAAGCGCCAGGGCCCTTTTCACCCCTCCACTTT. Protein sequence: CASSEAPGPFSPLHF.

This clone appeared a single time. This rearrangement joins TRBV4-2 to TRBJ2-7; tentative D call: TRBD2 (7 bases). Germline CDR1 LGHNA, CDR2 YNFKEQ. Deletions cut 0 bases from V and 0 bases from J, with 15 bases between. The CDR3 runs to 17 residues. CDR3 DNA: TGTGCCAGCAGCCAAGAAGGGGGGGTGCGCAGCTCCTACGAGCAGTACTTC. Its protein product is CASSQEGGVRSSYEQYF.

In its sample, this clone was seen once. V usage is TRBV30 and J usage is TRBJ2-5; tentatively, D is TRBD2 (7 bases). Germline V gene lookup returns CDR1 GTSNPN and CDR2 SVGIG (reference sequence). Between the trimmed V and J ends, which lost 2 bases and 4 bases, there was a span of 14 bases. This CDR3 comprises 14 residues. The DNA for the CDR3 is TGTGCCTGGAGTTCCATCGGGGGGCGAGAGACCCAGTACTTC. Its translation is CAWSSIGGRETQYF.

This clone was counted a single time. The chain couples TRBV20-1 to TRBJ2-5; no clear D gene. V was pared by 3 bases and J by 5 bases, with 13 bases between. Germline CDR1 is DFQATT and CDR2 is SNEGSKA (reference sequence). The CDR3 totals 13 residues. The CDR3 sequence is CSASRGSGETQYF. CDR3 bases: TGCAGTGCTAGTCGCGGCAGTGGGGAGACCCAGTACTTC.

The chain recombines TRBV14 with TRBJ2-5; D might be TRBD2 (6 bases). The ends were cut back, 4 bases at V and 5 bases at J, with 17 bases in the middle. The CDR3 spans 15 residues. In germline, CDR1 is SGHDN, CDR2 FVKESK. CDR3 sequence reads: CASSPRTSRGETQYF. DNA of the CDR3: TGTGCCAGCAGCCCAAGAACGTCGCGGGGCGAGACCCAGTACTTC.

The chain couples TRBV24-1 to TRBJ1-5, with 10 nucleotides matching TRBD1. Germline values: CDR1 KGHDR, CDR2 SFDVKD. This CDR3 has 15 amino acids. Trimming cost V 0 bases and J 6 bases; bases outside gene matches: 1. For the CDR3, the DNA is TGTGCCACCAGTGATTTGGGGGACAGGGGTCAGCCCCAGCATTTT. It specifies CATSDLGDRGQPQHF.

This clone appeared once. CDR3 in DNA: TGTGCCAGCTCACTTACGGGAGCCAAGTACGAGCAGTACTTC. Protein: CASSLTGAKYEQYF. The chain uses TRBV18 and TRBJ2-7; the D gene is possibly TRBD2 (6 bases). Trimming stripped 4 bases from V and 4 bases from J, with 14 bases between. The germline gives CDR1 KGHSH, CDR2 LQKENI. The CDR3 contains 14 residues.

This chain uses TRBV6-6 with TRBJ2-3; 10 nucleotides align to TRBD2. This CDR3 spans 16 amino acids. The V segment lost 7 bases and the J segment 2 bases; nucleotides outside the gene matches: 9. Germline CDR1 MNHNY, CDR2 SVGAGI (reference sequence). The CDR3 region is CASTTSLAGFTDTQYF. CDR3 nucleotide sequence: TGTGCCAGCACCACTTCACTAGCGGGGTTCACAGATACGCAGTATTTT.

The chain employs TRBV28 and TRBJ2-5, with 12 positions matching TRBD2. The CDR3 loop spans 16 amino acids. Germline V gene data show CDR1 as MDHEN and CDR2 as SYDVKM. The trim removed 7 bases at V and 3 bases at J, leaving 9 bases unmatched. CDR3 amino acids: CASTQGTSGREETQYF. As DNA, the CDR3 is TGTGCCAGCACCCAAGGGACTAGCGGGCGGGAAGAGACCCAGTACTTC.

The chain uses TRBV7-7 and TRBJ2-2; TRBD2 might be the D (6 bases). Per the germline V gene, CDR1 is SSHAT and CDR2 is FNYEAQ (reference sequence). This CDR3 has 14 amino acids. Trimming cost V 2 bases and J 4 bases, with 8 bases left between them. As DNA, the CDR3 is TGTGCCAGCAGCTTACAAGCGGGCACCGGGGAGCTGTTTTTT. Its translation: CASSLQAGTGELFF. Filled out from reference TRBV7-7 and TRBJ2-2, the complete variable domain reads GAGVSQSPRYKVTKRGQDVTLRCDPISSHATLYWYQQALGQGPEFLTYFNYEAQPDKSGLPSDRFSAERPEGSISTLTIQRTEQRDSAMYRCASSLQAGTGELFFGEGSRLTVL.

V usage is TRBV7-2 and J usage is TRBJ2-1; the match to TRBD2 covers 9 bases. The length of the CDR3 is 15 residues. After removal of 5 bases from V and 11 bases from J, the junction contained 13 bases not matched to a gene. Per germline, CDR1 SGHTA and CDR2 FQGNSA. CDR3 sequence reads: CASSVSSGTTNQQFF. The DNA of the CDR3 is TGTGCCAGCAGCGTCTCTAGCGGGACCACTAATCAGCAGTTCTTC.

This clone was counted a few times. Written as DNA, the CDR3 is TGTGCCAGCAGCCCTCGATGGACTAGGGGGAATATGGATACGCAGTATTTT. Amino acids: CASSPRWTRGNMDTQYF. This chain links TRBV9 with TRBJ2-3; D possibly corresponds to TRBD2 (7 bases). The V end was cut by 4 bases, the J end by 6 bases, with 24 bases between. Germline loops: CDR1 SGDLS, CDR2 YYNGEE. The CDR3 sequence is 17 residues long.

This clone was counted a few times. CDR3 region: CASNRWGGASEKLFF. The CDR3 DNA is TGTGCCAGCAACCGTTGGGGGGGCGCTAGTGAAAAACTGTTTTTT. The chain carries TRBV5-5 and TRBJ1-4; D possibly corresponds to TRBD1 (6 bases). Germline CDR1 and CDR2: SGHKS and YYEKEE (reference sequence). The CDR3 sequence is 15 residues long. With 6 bases removed from V and 7 bases from J, the gap between germline ends came to 19 bases.